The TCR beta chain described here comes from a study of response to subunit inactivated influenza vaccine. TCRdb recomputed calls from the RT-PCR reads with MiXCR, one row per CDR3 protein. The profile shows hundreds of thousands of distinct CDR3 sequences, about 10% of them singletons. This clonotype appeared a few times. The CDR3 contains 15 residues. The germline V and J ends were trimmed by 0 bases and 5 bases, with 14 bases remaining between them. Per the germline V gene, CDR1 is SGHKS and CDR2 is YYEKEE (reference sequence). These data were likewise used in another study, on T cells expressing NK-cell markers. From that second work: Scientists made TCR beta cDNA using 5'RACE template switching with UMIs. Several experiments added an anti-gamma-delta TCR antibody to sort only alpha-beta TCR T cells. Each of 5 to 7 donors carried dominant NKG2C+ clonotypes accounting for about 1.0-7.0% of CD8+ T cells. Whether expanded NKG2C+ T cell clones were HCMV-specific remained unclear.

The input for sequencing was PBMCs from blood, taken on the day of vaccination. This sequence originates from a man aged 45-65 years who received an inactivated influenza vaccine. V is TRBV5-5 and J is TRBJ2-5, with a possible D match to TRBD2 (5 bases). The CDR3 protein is CASSLGPTRGETQYF. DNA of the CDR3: TGTGCCAGCAGCTTGGGGCCGACTCGAGGGGAGACCCAGTACTTC.